This passage covers 26 T cell receptor beta chains from one sample sequenced in a study of blood T cell repertoires in COVID-19. Only in-frame clones appear in the TCRdb table, and some are missing; sequencing was by immunoSEQ multiplex PCR. The sample records fewer than 300,000 clones, around 86% being singletons. The sample comprised peripheral blood. The receptors shown here come from a man aged 45-60 years with COVID-19, enrolled during active disease.

The chain combines TRBV24-1 with TRBJ2-1; perhaps TRBD2 as D (6 bases). Germline values: CDR1 KGHDR, CDR2 SFDVKD. This CDR3 comprises 14 residues. Trimming took 4 bases from V and 6 from J, leaving 12 bases between them. The CDR3 region is CATSEGRIGNEQFF. The CDR3 nucleotides read TGTGCCACCAGTGAGGGGAGGATCGGCAATGAGCAGTTCTTC.

The chain links TRBV12-1 to TRBJ2-7; TRBD2, the D gene given by the table, was not confirmed from the DNA. TRBV12-1 corresponds to a pseudogene. The CDR3 is made up of 15 amino acids. The DNA for the CDR3 is TGTGCCAGCAGCTTTCGGCGGGAGGCCGCCTACGAGCAGTACTTC. Translating it yields CASSFRREAAYEQYF.

This clone came up a few times. The rearrangement uses TRBV5-4 and TRBJ2-7; D may be TRBD2 (6 bases). Trimming removed 0 bases from V and 0 bases from J, with 16 bases in between. CDR1 and CDR2 (germline): SGHNT, YYREEE (reference sequence). The CDR3 runs to 17 residues. CDR3 bases: TGTGCCAGCAGCTTGGCCGGGGGACTGGGGTCCTCCTACGAGCAGTACTTC. Protein product: CASSLAGGLGSSYEQYF.

The rearrangement links TRBV7-8 to TRBJ2-2, with 10 bases aligning to TRBD2. With 3 bases clipped from V and 6 bases from J, the junction kept 13 bases outside the gene matches. Germline V CDR1 and CDR2: SGHVS, FQNEAQ. This CDR3 has 18 amino acids. CDR3 bases: TGTGCCAGCAGCTTCAGACCCAATCTAAGCGGGGGGGCCGGGGAGCTGTTTTTT. This codes for CASSFRPNLSGGAGELFF.

This clone was observed a few times. The J gene is TRBJ1-5, the V gene TRBV5-6; 8 nucleotides agree with TRBD1. The CDR3 length is 17 residues. After removal of 0 bases from V and 4 bases from J, the junction contained 9 bases not matched to a gene. CDR1 is SGHDT and CDR2 is YYEEEE in the germline V gene. The CDR3 loop reads CASSLATGQGRNQPQHF. The CDR3 nucleotides are TGTGCCAGCAGCTTGGCTACCGGACAGGGTCGGAATCAGCCCCAGCATTTT.

The rearrangement uses TRBV9 and TRBJ2-7; possible D gene TRBD2, 7 bases. The CDR3 extends over 14 amino acids. V was trimmed by 3 bases and J by 0 bases, leaving 10 bases between them. The germline gives CDR1 SGDLS, CDR2 YYNGEE. CDR3 region: CASSEGGSSYEQYF. The CDR3 DNA reads as TGTGCCAGCAGCGAGGGGGGGAGCTCCTACGAGCAGTACTTC. The variable domain in full, completed from reference TRBV9 and TRBJ2-7, reads DSGVTQTPKHLITATGQRVTLRCSPRSGDLSVYWYQQSLDQGLQFLIQYYNGEERAKGNILERFSAQQFPDLHSELNLSSLELGDSALYFCASSEGGSSYEQYFGPGTRLTVT.

This chain joins TRBV7-8 and TRBJ2-2, with 14 bases fitting TRBD2. Germline CDR1 is SGHVS and CDR2 is FQNEAQ. This CDR3 is built from 20 residues. V shed 1 base and J 1 base; nucleotides not matched to a gene: 8. Here the CDR3 DNA reads TGTGCCAGCAGCTTAGTCCAGGGACTAGCGGGGGCGTTGAACACCGGGGAGCTGTTTTTT. It translates to CASSLVQGLAGALNTGELFF. Full variable domain (missing parts from reference TRBV7-8 and TRBJ2-2): GAGVSQSPRYKVAKRGQDVALRCDPISGHVSLFWYQQALGQGPEFLTYFQNEAQLDKSGLPSDRFFAERPEGSVSTLKIQRTQQEDSAVYLCASSLVQGLAGALNTGELFFGEGSRLTVL.

The chain couples TRBV11-2 to TRBJ2-1; D might be TRBD1 (6 bases). With 0 bases removed from V and 0 bases from J, the gap between germline ends came to 12 bases. The length of the CDR3 is 17 residues. Germline V lookup: CDR1 SGHAT, CDR2 FQNNGV. The CDR3 here is CASSLDRRGSSYNEQFF. The CDR3 DNA reads as TGTGCCAGCAGCTTAGATCGTAGGGGGAGCTCCTACAATGAGCAGTTCTTC.

The chain has TRBV24-1 and TRBJ2-7; maybe TRBD2 (6 bases). The CDR3 covers 14 residues. Trimming left V 2 bases short and J 7 bases short, with 14 bases between. Germline V lookup: CDR1 KGHDR, CDR2 SFDVKD. The CDR3 protein is CATSDSGPRGEQYF. The DNA for the CDR3 is TGTGCCACCAGTGATTCCGGCCCTCGGGGGGAGCAGTACTTC.

The chain is built from TRBV14 and TRBJ2-3; 9 nucleotides agree with TRBD2. V trimming: 1 base; J trimming: 6 bases; junction bases outside the gene matches: 14. The V gene's germline CDR1 is SGHDN and CDR2 FVKESK. CDR3 length: 18 amino acids. For the CDR3, the DNA is TGTGCCAGCAGCCAAGTAGTTTCGCGGGGGGGCCGGTCCGATACGCAGTATTTT. It encodes CASSQVVSRGGRSDTQYF.

The CDR3 DNA follows: TGTGCCAGCAGCTTGGAGTCAGGAATTCAATACGAGCAGTACTTC. It specifies CASSLESGIQYEQYF. V is TRBV5-4 and J is TRBJ2-7; D gene ambiguous. Deletions cut 0 bases from V and 4 bases from J, with 14 bases between. The CDR3 contains 15 residues. Germline CDR1 reads SGHNT; CDR2 reads YYREEE (reference sequence).

The chain has TRBV5-6 and TRBJ2-7, with 9 bases aligning to TRBD2. Germline V CDR1 and CDR2: SGHDT, YYEEEE. The trim removed 4 bases at V and 7 bases at J, leaving 6 bases unmatched. This CDR3 is 13 amino acids long. The CDR3 loop reads CASSNGLAREQYF. The CDR3 DNA reads TGTGCCAGCAGCAACGGACTAGCGAGGGAGCAGTACTTC.

The J gene is TRBJ2-1, the V gene TRBV5-1, with D unresolved. The CDR3 has 14 residues. From germline, CDR1 is SGHRS and CDR2 YFSETQ. V was clipped by 4 bases and J by 8 bases, with 16 bases between them. The CDR3 coding sequence is TGCGCCAGCAGCACAATGCCTCTGGTTCATGAGCAGTTCTTC. Residues: CASSTMPLVHEQFF.

This chain links TRBV11-3 with TRBJ2-2, with a possible D match to TRBD1 (5 bases). This CDR3 is 13 amino acids long. V lost 5 bases and J 6 bases, leaving 10 bases between the germline ends. Germline CDR1 and CDR2: SGHNT and YENEEA. In DNA form, the CDR3 reads TGTGCCAGCAGCAAAGACAGTTCCGGGGAGCTGTTTTTT. It is translated as CASSKDSSGELFF.

The gene calls are TRBV5-4 and TRBJ1-4, with 7 bases fitting TRBD1. CDR1 SGHNT and CDR2 YYREEE come from the germline V gene (reference sequence). V lost 0 bases, J lost 8 bases, and 7 bases stayed unmatched. The CDR3 is made up of 15 amino acids. In DNA, the CDR3 is TGTGCCAGCAGCTTGGAGGGGGCTCCACCGGAAAAACTGTTTTTT. Protein sequence: CASSLEGAPPEKLFF.

This sequence joins TRBV2 and TRBJ2-3; 12 bases fit TRBD2. Germline assignment: CDR1 SNHLY and CDR2 FYNNEI. This CDR3 has 16 residues. V was clipped by 7 bases and J by 2 bases; unmatched bases: 7. CDR3 in DNA: TGTGCCAGCACTAAAGGACTAGCGGGAAACACAGATACGCAGTATTTT. Protein product: CASTKGLAGNTDTQYF.

The rearrangement uses TRBV7-3 and TRBJ1-1; TRBD1 matches at 7 bases. Germline V gene data show CDR1 as SGHTA and CDR2 as FQGTGA. V shed 2 bases and J 4 bases; nucleotides not matched to a gene: 4. The CDR3 sequence is 14 residues long. CDR3 coding DNA: TGTGCCAGCAGCTTAGGACAGGAGAGCACTGAAGCTTTCTTT. This gives the protein CASSLGQESTEAFF.

J is TRBJ1-1 and V is TRBV15; the match to TRBD1 covers 8 bases. V gave up 8 bases and J gave up 2 bases; unmatched junction bases: 10. Germline V gene lookup returns CDR1 LNHNV and CDR2 YYDKDF (reference sequence). CDR3 size: 15 residues. CDR3 nucleotides: TGTGCCACCGGTGTTGGACAGGGCCTTAACACTGAAGCTTTCTTT. Translation: CATGVGQGLNTEAFF.

The V gene is TRBV6-5, the J gene TRBJ2-2, with TRBD1 matching over 9 bases. The V segment lost 7 bases and the J segment 3 bases; nucleotides outside the gene matches: 3. The germline gives CDR1 MNHEY, CDR2 SVGAGI. CDR3 length: 14 amino acids. The CDR3 sequence is CASNWDRDTGELFF. The CDR3 region has the DNA TGTGCCAGCAACTGGGACAGGGACACCGGGGAGCTGTTTTTT.

V and J are TRBV7-6 and TRBJ2-5; 9 positions agree with TRBD2. After removal of 3 bases from V and 2 bases from J, the junction contained 10 bases not matched to a gene. Germline V gives CDR1 SGHVS, CDR2 FNYEAQ. This CDR3 region has 17 residues. As DNA, the CDR3 is TGTGCCAGCAGCTTGGGGGTGACTAGCGGTACACAAGAGACCCAGTACTTC. The encoded protein is CASSLGVTSGTQETQYF.

The chain carries TRBV7-8 and TRBJ1-1; perhaps TRBD1 as D (5 bases). Germline CDR1 is SGHVS and CDR2 is FQNEAQ. The CDR3 is made up of 14 amino acids. Trimming stripped 4 bases from V and 11 bases from J, with 20 bases between. CDR3 DNA sequence: TGTGCCAGCAGCTCACAGATCCCGACAGCTATGGCTTTCTTT. Protein product: CASSSQIPTAMAFF. Drawing the rest from reference TRBV7-8 and TRBJ1-1, the complete variable domain is GAGVSQSPRYKVAKRGQDVALRCDPISGHVSLFWYQQALGQGPEFLTYFQNEAQLDKSGLPSDRFFAERPEGSVSTLKIQRTQQEDSAVYLCASSSQIPTAMAFFGQGTRLTVV.

The chain joins TRBV9 to TRBJ2-1; 9 bases map to TRBD2. With 4 bases clipped from V and 7 bases from J, the junction kept 6 bases outside the gene matches. This CDR3 is 14 amino acids long. Germline V gene sequence: CDR1 SGDLS, CDR2 YYNGEE. The DNA of the CDR3 is TGTGCCAGCAGCCAAACTAGCGGGTCGAATGAGCAGTTCTTC. Translated: CASSQTSGSNEQFF.

The chain carries TRBV12-3 or TRBV12-4 and TRBJ2-1; D may be TRBD1 (6 bases). CDR3 length equals 13 residues. Deletions cut 6 bases from V and 9 bases from J, with 15 bases between. The CDR3 nucleotides are TGTGCCAGCAGCACCAGGGGCCGCCTTGAGCAGTTCTTC. This translates into CASSTRGRLEQFF.

This clone was observed a handful of times. The gene calls are TRBV7-3 and TRBJ2-5, with TRBD2 matching over 9 bases. V dropped 1 base and J dropped 4; count of bases not matched to a gene: 4. Germline V gene data show CDR1 as SGHTA and CDR2 as FQGTGA. The CDR3 length is 15 residues. The CDR3 is CASSLSGGALETQYF. Here the CDR3 DNA reads TGTGCCAGCAGCTTAAGCGGGGGGGCCTTAGAGACCCAGTACTTC.

CDR3 amino acids: CASSSQTANVGNEQFF. The CDR3 DNA is TGTGCCAGCAGCTCACAGACAGCAAATGTGGGCAATGAGCAGTTCTTC. The chain employs TRBV7-3 and TRBJ2-1; TRBD1 might be the D (5 bases). Germline V gene data show CDR1 as SGHTA and CDR2 as FQGTGA. Trimming stripped 4 bases from V and 6 bases from J, with 19 bases between. This CDR3 is 16 amino acids long.

V usage is TRBV19 and J usage is TRBJ1-5; tentative D call: TRBD1 (6 bases). V was shortened by 2 bases and J by 3 bases, with 11 bases between the two germline ends. Germline V lookup: CDR1 LNHDA, CDR2 SQIVND (reference sequence). The CDR3 contains 15 residues. This CDR3 reads CASSIKQGNNQPQHF. CDR3 sequence (DNA): TGTGCCAGTAGTATAAAACAGGGAAACAATCAGCCCCAGCATTTT.